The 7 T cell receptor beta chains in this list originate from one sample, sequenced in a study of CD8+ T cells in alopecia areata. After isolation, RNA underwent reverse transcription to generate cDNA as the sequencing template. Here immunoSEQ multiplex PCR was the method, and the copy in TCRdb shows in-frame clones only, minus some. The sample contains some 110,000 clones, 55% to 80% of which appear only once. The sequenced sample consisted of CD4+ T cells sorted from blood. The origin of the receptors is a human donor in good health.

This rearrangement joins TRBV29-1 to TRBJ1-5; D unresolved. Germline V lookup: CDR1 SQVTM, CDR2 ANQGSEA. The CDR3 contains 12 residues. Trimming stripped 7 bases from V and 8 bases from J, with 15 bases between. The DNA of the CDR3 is TGCAGCGCTAAAATCTACGGCGAGCCCCAGCATTTT. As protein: CSAKIYGEPQHF.

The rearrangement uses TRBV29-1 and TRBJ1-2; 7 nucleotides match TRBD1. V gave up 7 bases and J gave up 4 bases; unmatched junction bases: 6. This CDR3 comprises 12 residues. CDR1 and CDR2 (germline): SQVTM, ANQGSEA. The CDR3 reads CSAAGTAYGYTF. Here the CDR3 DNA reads TGCAGCGCCGCCGGGACAGCCTATGGCTACACCTTC.

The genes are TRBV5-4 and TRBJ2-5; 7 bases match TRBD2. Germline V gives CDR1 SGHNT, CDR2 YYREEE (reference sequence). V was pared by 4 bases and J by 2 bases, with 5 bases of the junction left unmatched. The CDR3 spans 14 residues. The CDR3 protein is CASSPVGGQETQYF. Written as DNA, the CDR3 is TGTGCCAGCAGCCCCGTCGGGGGGCAAGAGACCCAGTACTTC.

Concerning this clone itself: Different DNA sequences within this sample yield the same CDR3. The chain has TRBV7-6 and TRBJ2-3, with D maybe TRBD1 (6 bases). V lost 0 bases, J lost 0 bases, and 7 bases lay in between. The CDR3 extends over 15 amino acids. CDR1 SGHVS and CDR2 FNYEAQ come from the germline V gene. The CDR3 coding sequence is TGTGCCAGCAGCTTAGCGGGGGCTAGCACAGATACGCAGTATTTT. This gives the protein CASSLAGASTDTQYF.

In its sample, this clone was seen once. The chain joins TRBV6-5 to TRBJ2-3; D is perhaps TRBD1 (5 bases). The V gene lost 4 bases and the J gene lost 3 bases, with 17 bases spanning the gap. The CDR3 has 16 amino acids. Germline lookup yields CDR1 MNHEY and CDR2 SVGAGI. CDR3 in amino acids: CASSSAGKFGTDTQYF. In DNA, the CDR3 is TGTGCCAGCAGTTCCGCAGGGAAGTTTGGAACAGATACGCAGTATTTT.

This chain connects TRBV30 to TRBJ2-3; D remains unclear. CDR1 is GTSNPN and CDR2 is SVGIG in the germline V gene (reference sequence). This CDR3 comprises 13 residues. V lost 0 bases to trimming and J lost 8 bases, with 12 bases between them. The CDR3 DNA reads TGTGCCTGGAGTGTAGGCAGTCCTTCTACGCAGTATTTT. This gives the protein CAWSVGSPSTQYF.

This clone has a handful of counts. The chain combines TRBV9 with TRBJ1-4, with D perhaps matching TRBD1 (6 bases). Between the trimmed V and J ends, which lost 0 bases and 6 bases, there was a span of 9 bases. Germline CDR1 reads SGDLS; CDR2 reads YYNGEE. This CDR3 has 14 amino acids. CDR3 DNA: TGTGCCAGCAGCGTAGGACACAGGGATGAAAAACTGTTTTTT. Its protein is CASSVGHRDEKLFF.